This passage covers 6 T cell receptor beta chains from one sample sequenced in a study of T cells in narcolepsy. Sequencing was performed with immunoSEQ multiplex PCR; in TCRdb, only in-frame clones are kept and a portion is missing. The sample gives approximately 32,000 clones, around four fifths of which show up once; approximately 1.2% is in the top ten. Sequenced: CD45RA- memory CD4+ T cells from PBMCs. These receptors were collected from a human donor with narcolepsy.

This sequence joins TRBV11-3 and TRBJ2-1; D is perhaps TRBD2 (5 bases). V gave up 1 base and J gave up 3 bases, with 10 bases separating them. Germline loops: CDR1 SGHNT, CDR2 YENEEA. CDR3 length: 15 residues. CDR3 DNA: TGTGCCAGCAGCTTAGGTTGGACTCGCTACAATGAGCAGTTCTTC. This translates into CASSLGWTRYNEQFF.

This rearrangement joins TRBV27 to TRBJ2-7, with D tentatively TRBD1 or TRBD2 (5 bases each). The V end was cut by 2 bases, the J end by 5 bases, with 19 bases between. The CDR3 is made up of 16 amino acids. Germline CDR1 is MNHEY and CDR2 is SMNVEV (reference sequence). CDR3 protein: CASSLTLGTAVHEQYF. CDR3 DNA sequence: TGTGCCAGCAGTTTAACCCTCGGGACCGCCGTCCACGAGCAGTACTTC.

For the CDR3, the DNA is TGTGCCAGCAGTGATCGCGGGGGCGCGGGGTTTATGGAGCTGTTTTTT. Its translation is CASSDRGGAGFMELFF. The J gene is TRBJ2-2, the V gene TRBV2; TRBD2 might be the D (7 bases). The CDR3 has 16 residues. Between the trimmed V and J ends, which lost 3 bases and 10 bases, there was a span of 21 bases. The germline gives CDR1 SNHLY, CDR2 FYNNEI.

The chain is built from TRBV30 and TRBJ1-6; TRBD1 is a possible D gene (6 bases). The CDR3 contains 12 residues. From germline, CDR1 is GTSNPN and CDR2 SVGIG (reference sequence). Trimming took 5 bases from V and 6 from J, leaving 8 bases between them. The CDR3 DNA is TGTGCCTGGGGACAGCCTAATTCACCCCTCCACTTT. It encodes CAWGQPNSPLHF.

This rearrangement joins TRBV6-1 to TRBJ1-2, with a tentative D call TRBD1 (5 bases). Germline-derived CDR1 and CDR2 are MNHNS and SASEGT. V lost 5 bases and J 3 bases, leaving 13 bases between the germline ends. CDR3 length equals 14 residues. In DNA, the CDR3 is TGTGCCAGCAGTTCCCCAACAGGATACTATGGCTACACCTTC. This codes for CASSSPTGYYGYTF.

The chain is built from TRBV2 and TRBJ1-1; possibly TRBD1 for D (5 bases). This CDR3 is built from 11 residues. From germline, CDR1 is SNHLY and CDR2 FYNNEI. Trimming shortened V by 4 bases and J by 11 bases, and 11 bases separated the two germline ends. The chain's CDR3 is CASSARGVAFF. CDR3 bases: TGTGCCAGCAGTGCTCGGGGGGTTGCTTTCTTT.